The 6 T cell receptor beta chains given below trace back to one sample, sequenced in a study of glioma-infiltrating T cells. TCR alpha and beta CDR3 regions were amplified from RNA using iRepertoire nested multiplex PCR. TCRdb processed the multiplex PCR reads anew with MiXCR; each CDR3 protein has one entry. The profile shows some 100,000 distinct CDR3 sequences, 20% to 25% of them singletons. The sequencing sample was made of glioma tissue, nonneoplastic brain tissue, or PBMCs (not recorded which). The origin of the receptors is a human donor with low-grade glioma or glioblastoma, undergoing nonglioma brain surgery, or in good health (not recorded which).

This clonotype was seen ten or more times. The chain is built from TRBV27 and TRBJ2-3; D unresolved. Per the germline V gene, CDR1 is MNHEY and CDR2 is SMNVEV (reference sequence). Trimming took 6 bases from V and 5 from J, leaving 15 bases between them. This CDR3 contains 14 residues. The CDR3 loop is CASSLHIIGDTQYF. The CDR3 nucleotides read TGTGCCAGCAGCCTACACATAATAGGAGATACGCAGTATTTT.

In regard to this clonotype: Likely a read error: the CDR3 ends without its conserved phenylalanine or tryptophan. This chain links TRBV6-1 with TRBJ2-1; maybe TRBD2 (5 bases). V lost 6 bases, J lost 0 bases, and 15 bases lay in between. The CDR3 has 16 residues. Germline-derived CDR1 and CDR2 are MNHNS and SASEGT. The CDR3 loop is CASSKRPSSSYNEQFL. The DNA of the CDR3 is TGTGCCAGCAGCAAGCGGCCCTCCAGCTCCTACAATGAGCAGTTCCTC.

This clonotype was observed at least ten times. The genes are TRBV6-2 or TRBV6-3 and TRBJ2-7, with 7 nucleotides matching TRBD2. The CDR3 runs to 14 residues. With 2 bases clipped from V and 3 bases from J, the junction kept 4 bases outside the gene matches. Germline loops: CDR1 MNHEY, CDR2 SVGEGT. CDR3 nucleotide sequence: TGTGCCAGCAGTTACGCGGGAGTAAGCTACGAGCAGTACTTC. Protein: CASSYAGVSYEQYF.

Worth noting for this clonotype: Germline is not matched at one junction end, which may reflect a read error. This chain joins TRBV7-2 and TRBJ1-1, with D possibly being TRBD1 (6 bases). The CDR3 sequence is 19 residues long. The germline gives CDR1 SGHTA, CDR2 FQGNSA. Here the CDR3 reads CASSFAQGGGRLLNTEAFF. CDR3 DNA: TGCGCCAGCAGCTTTGCACAGGGTGGGGGACGACTGTTGAACACTGAAGCTTTCTTT.

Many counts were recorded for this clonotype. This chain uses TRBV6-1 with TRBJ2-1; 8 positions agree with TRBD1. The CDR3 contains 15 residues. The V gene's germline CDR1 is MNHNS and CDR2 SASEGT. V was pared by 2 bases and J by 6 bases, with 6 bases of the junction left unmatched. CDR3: CASSEPGQVINEQFF. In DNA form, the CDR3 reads TGTGCCAGCAGTGAACCGGGACAGGTGATCAATGAGCAGTTCTTC.

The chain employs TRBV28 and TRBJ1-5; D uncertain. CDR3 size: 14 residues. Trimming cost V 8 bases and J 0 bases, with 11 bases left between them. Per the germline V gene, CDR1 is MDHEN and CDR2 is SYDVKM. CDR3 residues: CASLFRYSNQPQHF. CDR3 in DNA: TGTGCCAGCTTGTTTAGGTATAGCAATCAGCCCCAGCATTTT. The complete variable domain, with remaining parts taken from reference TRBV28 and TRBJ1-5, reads DVKVTQSSRYLVKRTGEKVFLECVQDMDHENMFWYRQDPGLGLRLIYFSYDVKMKEKGDIPEGYSVSREKKERFSLILESASTNQTSMYLCASLFRYSNQPQHFGDGTRLSIL.